The present T cell receptor beta chain was sequenced within a study of a mutant IDH1 vaccine in newly diagnosed glioma. Study summary: Beforehand, treatment had been radiotherapy, temozolomide, or both; the majority received both.

Repertoires were generated with immunoSEQ multiplex PCR, while TCRdb's copy carries only in-frame clones and drops some. The sample consists of some 61,000 clones, 80% to 90% of them appearing once. About this clone: Its antigen is not identified.

Between the trimmed V and J ends, which lost 6 bases and 2 bases, there was a span of 11 bases. CDR1 SNHLY and CDR2 FYNNEI come from the germline V gene. There are 13 residues in the CDR3. Study results and limitations: Vaccination induced immune responses in about 92% of patients. Seemingly, top peripheral T cell clonotype changes bore no relation to pseudoprogression.

Time point of the sample: baseline, week 1 (first vaccination visit). The treatment was: pre-vaccination baseline after standard-of-care therapy. Astrocytomas that were new, WHO grade 3 or 4, IDH1-mutant and ATRX-lost were present in the donors. The rearrangement links TRBV2 to TRBJ2-7; tentative D call: TRBD2 (7 bases). The sequencing used PBMCs, collected from a glioma patient treated with radiotherapy, temozolomide or both. This TCR derives from a man aged 25 to 40 with glioma. The CDR3 here is CASSGGQAYEQYF. CDR3 sequence (DNA): TGTGCCAGCAGCGGGGGGCAGGCCTACGAGCAGTACTTC.